One sample yielded the 17 T cell receptor beta chains listed below, sequenced in a study of identical twins. Each CDR3 protein is one row after TCRdb ran MiXCR on the 5' RACE reads. The sample comprises 1.5 million to 2 million distinct CDR3 sequences, around 29% of which are singletons, and about 0.25% rests with the top ten. The sequencing input was cord blood. These receptors were obtained from a newborn girl in good health.

V is TRBV13 and J is TRBJ2-3; possibly TRBD1 for D (6 bases). The germline V gene encodes CDR1 PRHDT and CDR2 FYEKMQ (reference sequence). The V end was cut by 9 bases, the J end by 6 bases, with 16 bases between. This CDR3 contains 13 residues. The CDR3 nucleotides are TGTGCCAGTCGGCAGACAGGCGCCGATACGCAGTATTTT. As protein: CASRQTGADTQYF.

This chain joins TRBV7-2 and TRBJ1-1; D not certain. V was shortened by 2 bases and J by 10 bases, with 11 bases between the two germline ends. Germline V gives CDR1 SGHTA, CDR2 FQGNSA. The CDR3 is 12 amino acids. CDR3 in amino acids: CASSLMGRVAFF. The CDR3 region has the DNA TGTGCCAGCAGCTTAATGGGTAGGGTAGCTTTCTTT.

The chain uses TRBV20-1 and TRBJ2-5; no definite D call. The CDR3 consists of 14 residues. CDR1 and CDR2 (germline): DFQATT, SNEGSKA (reference sequence). V gave up 0 bases and J gave up 5 bases, with 13 bases separating them. This chain's CDR3 is CSAREDSLGETQYF. DNA of the CDR3: TGCAGTGCTAGAGAAGACTCCCTAGGGGAGACCCAGTACTTC.

The chain employs TRBV10-3 and TRBJ1-6, with 7 positions matching TRBD1. Losses at the gene ends were 2 bases for V and 10 bases for J; bases not matched to a gene: 11. The germline V gene encodes CDR1 ENHRY and CDR2 SYGVKD. The CDR3 has 16 residues. In nucleotides, the CDR3 is TGTGCCATCAGTGAGAACGGCGTGGCAGGGGGGTCACCCCTCCACTTT. It yields the protein CAISENGVAGGSPLHF.

This clonotype has more than one count but fewer than ten. The rearrangement links TRBV6-2 or TRBV6-3 to TRBJ2-7; D gene uncertain. The CDR3 is 15 residues long. Germline CDR1 MNHEY, CDR2 SVGEGT. V lost 0 bases and J 0 bases, leaving 9 bases between the germline ends. As DNA, the CDR3 is TGTGCCAGCAGTTACTCAAGCAGCAGCTCCTACGAGCAGTACTTC. It specifies CASSYSSSSSYEQYF.

This clonotype occurred a few times. V usage is TRBV27 and J usage is TRBJ1-1; possibly TRBD1 for D (5 bases). Deletions cut 2 bases from V and 4 bases from J, with 11 bases between. CDR3 length equals 14 residues. Germline lookup yields CDR1 MNHEY and CDR2 SMNVEV (reference sequence). The CDR3 nucleotides read TGTGCCAGCAGTTTAAGGGCAGGGTTCACTGAAGCTTTCTTT. Translating it yields CASSLRAGFTEAFF.

This clonotype showed up just a few times. The V gene is TRBV3-1, the J gene TRBJ2-3, with D hard to call. Trimming removed 5 bases at V and 11 bases at J, with 14 bases between. Germline loops: CDR1 LGHDT, CDR2 YNNKEL (reference sequence). CDR3 size: 12 residues. The CDR3 sequence: CASSKGTRMQYF. The CDR3 nucleotides read TGTGCCAGCAGCAAAGGAACGAGGATGCAGTATTTT.

The chain joins TRBV5-1 to TRBJ1-4; no clear D gene. In germline, CDR1 is SGHRS, CDR2 YFSETQ. CDR3 length: 15 amino acids. Trimming removed 0 bases at V and 3 bases at J, with 9 bases between. The CDR3 here is CASSLEGIPNEKLFF. For the CDR3, the DNA is TGCGCCAGCAGCTTGGAAGGGATTCCTAATGAAAAACTGTTTTTT.

This clonotype was seen only a few times. The V call is TRBV4-1, the J call TRBJ1-2, with TRBD1 identical over 7 bases. Trimming took 4 bases from V and 4 from J; bases not matched to a gene: 9. Germline assignment: CDR1 MGHRA and CDR2 YSYEKL. This CDR3 region has 15 residues. CDR3 amino acids: CASSPAPGGVYGYTF. Here the CDR3 DNA reads TGCGCCAGCAGCCCAGCCCCAGGGGGAGTCTATGGCTACACCTTC.

The chain links TRBV10-2 to TRBJ2-1; no firm D call. The CDR3 has 14 amino acids. V lost 8 bases and J lost 0, with 11 bases in between. CDR1 and CDR2 (germline): WSHSY, SAAADI. The CDR3 loop reads CASANASSYNEQFF. CDR3 nucleotides: TGCGCCAGCGCGAACGCCAGCTCCTACAATGAGCAGTTCTTC.

This clonotype turned up a few times. This chain connects TRBV6-5 to TRBJ2-7; perhaps TRBD2 as D (6 bases). Germline V gives CDR1 MNHEY, CDR2 SVGAGI. The CDR3 is 12 residues long. V lost 4 bases and J lost 7, with 11 bases in between. The CDR3, as DNA: TGTGCCAGCAGTTGGCGGGCGGGAGAGCAGTACTTC. This translates into CASSWRAGEQYF.

The chain combines TRBV5-1 with TRBJ2-7; D perhaps matches TRBD1 (5 bases). The CDR3 runs to 14 residues. Germline lookup yields CDR1 SGHRS and CDR2 YFSETQ. V was cut by 4 bases and J by 2 bases, with 13 bases left in between. CDR3 sequence reads: CASSLGVSTYEQYF. CDR3 nucleotides: TGCGCCAGCAGCCTAGGGGTCAGTACCTACGAGCAGTACTTC.

The chain combines TRBV12-3 or TRBV12-4 with TRBJ1-4, with D perhaps TRBD1 (6 bases). The CDR3 is 14 residues long. The V end was cut by 8 bases, the J end by 5 bases, with 15 bases between. The CDR3 nucleotides read TGTGCCAGCTGCACGGGACATGAGAATGAAAAACTGTTTTTT. Its protein product is CASCTGHENEKLFF.

This clonotype was counted between two and nine times. The genes are TRBV9 and TRBJ2-5, with a tentative D call TRBD1 (6 bases). CDR3 length equals 15 residues. Germline V CDR1 and CDR2: SGDLS, YYNGEE. Between the trimmed V and J ends, which lost 2 bases and 5 bases, there was a span of 16 bases. The CDR3, as DNA: TGTGCCAGCAGCGTGGAAGGCAAGAGGGGGGAGACCCAGTACTTC. This codes for CASSVEGKRGETQYF.

This clonotype was detected a few times. The rearrangement joins TRBV27 to TRBJ1-2, with a tentative D call TRBD1 (5 bases). In germline, CDR1 is MNHEY, CDR2 SMNVEV (reference sequence). The CDR3 contains 13 residues. The V and J ends lost 0 bases and 8 bases respectively, with 10 bases between them. The CDR3 is CASSLSYGGGYTF. The CDR3 DNA sequence: TGTGCCAGCAGTTTATCGTACGGGGGGGGCTACACCTTC.

The genes are TRBV6-1 and TRBJ1-6, with D perhaps TRBD1 (5 bases). V lost 4 bases and J lost 9, with 16 bases in between. CDR3 length equals 15 residues. Germline V gene sequence: CDR1 MNHNS, CDR2 SASEGT. The CDR3 DNA reads as TGTGCCAGCAGTGCAACCAGGGAACCGCCTTCACCCCTCCACTTT. This gives the protein CASSATREPPSPLHF.

The J gene is TRBJ2-1, the V gene TRBV7-2, with TRBD1 identical over 9 bases. V gave up 4 bases and J gave up 4 bases; unmatched junction bases: 8. CDR1 is SGHTA, CDR2 FQGNSA, per germline. The CDR3 extends over 16 amino acids. The CDR3 here is CASSSDGTGLYNEQFF. The CDR3 DNA is TGTGCCAGCAGCTCAGATGGGACAGGGCTTTACAATGAGCAGTTCTTC.